The 2 T cell receptor beta chains reported below all come from one sample, sequenced in a study of immune evolution from preneoplasia to lung adenocarcinoma. This table comes from immunoSEQ multiplex PCR, and its TCRdb copy is limited to in-frame clones, with some not included. Of 8,000 or so clones detected, 81% appear once; the ten largest clones hold around 8.6%. The sample taken for sequencing was FFPE invasive lung adenocarcinoma tissue. The receptors were sampled from a person between 45 and 65 years old with lung adenocarcinoma.

The rearrangement joins TRBV10-3 to TRBJ2-7, with 8 bases lining up with TRBD2. With 3 bases clipped from V and 0 bases from J, the junction kept 7 bases outside the gene matches. CDR3 length equals 16 residues. The germline CDR1 and CDR2 sequences are ENHRY and SYGVKD. The CDR3 nucleotides are TGTGCCATCAGTGACCGGGGACGGGGGGGCTCCTACGAGCAGTACTTC. It specifies CAISDRGRGGSYEQYF.

This chain links TRBV30 with TRBJ2-7; the D is unclear. The V and J ends lost 0 bases and 4 bases respectively, with 4 bases between them. CDR3 length equals 11 residues. CDR1 and CDR2 (germline): GTSNPN, SVGIG (reference sequence). The CDR3, as DNA: TGTGCCTGGAGTGTACGGTACGAGCAGTACTTC. It is translated as CAWSVRYEQYF.